One T cell receptor beta chain is described in this entry. Its antigen is not known. From germline, CDR1 is GTSNPN and CDR2 SVGIG (reference sequence). V was pared by 4 bases and J by 5 bases, with 17 bases between. The CDR3 runs 14 residues. Reverse transcription of all isolated RNA meant that expressed TCRB transcripts were sequenced. Sequencing used immunoSEQ multiplex PCR; TCRdb keeps in-frame clones, though not all of them. The profile shows about 280,000 clones, over 12% of them singletons. This specimen comes from a study of beta chain features in type 1 diabetes. Notes on the study in general: Among all four CD4+ subsets, Type 1 diabetes patients had TCRB CDR3s that were moderately but significantly shorter.

The chain combines TRBV30 with TRBJ1-2; no firm D call. The sample was naive CD4+ T cells from blood. The sequence was collected from a man aged 18-30 years with type 1 diabetes. CDR3 DNA: TGTGCCTGGAATTCAGGCCTCCTACCTTATGGCTACACCTTC. It yields the protein CAWNSGLLPYGYTF.